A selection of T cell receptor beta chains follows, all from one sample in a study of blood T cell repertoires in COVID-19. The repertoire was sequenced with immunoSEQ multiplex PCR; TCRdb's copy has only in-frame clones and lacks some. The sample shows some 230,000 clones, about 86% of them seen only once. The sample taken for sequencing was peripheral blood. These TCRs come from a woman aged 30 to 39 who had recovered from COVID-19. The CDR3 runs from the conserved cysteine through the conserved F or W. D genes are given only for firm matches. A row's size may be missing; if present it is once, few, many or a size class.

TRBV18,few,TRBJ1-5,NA,CASSPQMETNQPQHF,TGTGCCAGCTCACCTCAGATGGAGACCAATCAGCCCCAGCATTTT
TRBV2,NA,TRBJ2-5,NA,CASSGTFKETQYF,TGTGCCAGCAGCGGGACTTTTAAAGAGACCCAGTACTTC
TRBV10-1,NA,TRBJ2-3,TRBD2,CASSELTSGGPSTDTQYF,TGCGCCAGCAGTGAGCTGACTAGCGGAGGACCTAGCACAGATACGCAGTATTTT
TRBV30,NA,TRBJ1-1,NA,CAWRRPGDGAFF,TGTGCCTGGAGAAGACCGGGGGATGGAGCTTTCTTT
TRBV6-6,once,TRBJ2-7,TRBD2,CAIAAGGYEQYF,TGTGCCATCGCCGCGGGAGGGTACGAGCAGTACTTC
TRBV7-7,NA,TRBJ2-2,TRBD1,CASSPGTGGHGELFF,TGTGCCAGCAGCCCCGGGACAGGGGGCCACGGGGAGCTGTTTTTT
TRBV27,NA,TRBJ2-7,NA,CASSLSLGAGVNEQYF,TGTGCCAGCAGTCTATCCCTGGGGGCGGGAGTGAACGAGCAGTACTTC
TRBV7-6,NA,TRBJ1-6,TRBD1,CASSLGGRGLGSPLHF,TGTGCCAGCAGCCTAGGGGGAAGGGGGCTAGGTTCACCCCTCCACTTT
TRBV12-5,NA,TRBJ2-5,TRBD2,CASGLIPPLLAGGGLSGETQYF,TGTGCTAGTGGTTTGATTCCACCCCTCCTAGCGGGTGGAGGATTATCGGGGGAGACCCAGTACTTC
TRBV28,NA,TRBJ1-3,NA,CASRGDMVYTIYF,TGTGCCAGCAGGGGGGACATGGTTTACACCATATATTTT
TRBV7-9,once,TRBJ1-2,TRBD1,CASSFDRGGYTF,TGTGCCAGCAGCTTTGACAGGGGCGGCTACACCTTC
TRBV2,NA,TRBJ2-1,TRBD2,CAFGTSAYNEQFF,TGTGCCTTCGGGACTAGCGCCTACAATGAGCAGTTCTTC
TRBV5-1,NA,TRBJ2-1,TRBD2,CASTSTSGRYNEQFF,TGCGCCAGCACCTCGACTAGCGGGAGATACAATGAGCAGTTCTTC
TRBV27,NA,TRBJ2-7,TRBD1,CASSSWGQRPTYEQYF,TGTGCCAGCAGTTCCTGGGGACAGCGACCTACCTACGAGCAGTACTTC
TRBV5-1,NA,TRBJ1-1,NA,CASSFRQAENTEAFF,TGCGCCAGCAGCTTCCGACAGGCTGAGAACACTGAAGCTTTCTTT
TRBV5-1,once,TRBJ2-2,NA,CASSLAAGGTGAIYPGELFF,TGCGCCAGCAGCTTGGCCGCGGGGGGTACAGGGGCCATTTACCCCGGGGAGCTGTTTTTT
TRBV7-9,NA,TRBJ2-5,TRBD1,CASSRDGTVLETQYF,TGTGCCAGCAGCCGAGACGGGACAGTCCTAGAGACCCAGTACTTC
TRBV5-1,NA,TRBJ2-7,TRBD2,CASSPRGRAPHEQYF,TGCGCCAGCAGCCCCCGCGGGAGGGCCCCCCACGAGCAGTACTTC
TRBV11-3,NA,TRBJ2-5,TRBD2,CASSPTSVETQYF,TGTGCCAGCAGCCCTACTAGCGTTGAGACCCAGTACTTC
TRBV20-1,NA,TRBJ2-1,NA,CSASKSGFF,TGCAGTGCCTCAAAGAGCGGGTTCTTC
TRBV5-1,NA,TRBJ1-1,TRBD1,CASSPMTGGDTEAFF,TGCGCCAGCAGCCCTATGACAGGGGGTGACACTGAAGCTTTCTTT
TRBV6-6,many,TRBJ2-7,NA,CASSYSQSYEQYF,TGTGCCAGCAGTTACTCACAGTCCTACGAGCAGTACTTC
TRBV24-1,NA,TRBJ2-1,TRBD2,CATSEVGLAGGSPYNEQFF,TGTGCCACCAGTGAGGTTGGACTAGCGGGGGGCTCCCCCTACAATGAGCAGTTCTTC
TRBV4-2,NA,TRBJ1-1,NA,CASSQDRGDEAFF,TGTGCCAGCAGCCAAGACAGGGGAGATGAAGCTTTCTTT
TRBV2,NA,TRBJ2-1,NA,CASSERVAAGNEQFF,TGTGCCAGCAGTGAGAGGGTAGCGGCTGGAAATGAGCAGTTCTTC
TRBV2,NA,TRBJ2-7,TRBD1,CASSEPRGSYEQYF,TGTGCCAGCAGTGAGCCCAGGGGGAGCTACGAGCAGTACTTC
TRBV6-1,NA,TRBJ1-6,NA,CASRESTGIPYNSPLHF,TGTGCCAGCAGGGAATCGACAGGCATCCCTTATAATTCACCCCTCCACTTT
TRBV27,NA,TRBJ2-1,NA,CASSWALGVNEQFF,TGTGCCAGCAGTTGGGCCCTAGGGGTCAATGAGCAGTTCTTC
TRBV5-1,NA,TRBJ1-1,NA,CASRPYKNTEAFF,TGCGCCAGCAGACCTTACAAGAACACTGAAGCTTTCTTT
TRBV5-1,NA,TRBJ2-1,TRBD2,CASSLVFRTSGAYNEQFF,TGCGCCAGCAGCTTGGTGTTCCGAACTAGCGGAGCCTACAATGAGCAGTTCTTC
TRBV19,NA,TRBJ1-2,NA,CASRQGDPGYTF,TGTGCCAGTAGACAGGGCGACCCTGGCTACACCTTC
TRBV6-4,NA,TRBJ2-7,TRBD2,CASGLRSGLAGNRQYF,TGTGCCAGCGGTCTACGATCGGGACTAGCGGGAAATCGGCAGTACTTC
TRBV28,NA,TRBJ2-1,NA,CASSSPGSPSSYNEQFF,TGTGCCAGCAGTTCCCCGGGGTCCCCGAGCTCCTACAATGAGCAGTTCTTC
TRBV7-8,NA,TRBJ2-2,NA,CASERSGELFF,TGTGCCAGCGAGCGGTCCGGGGAGCTGTTTTTT
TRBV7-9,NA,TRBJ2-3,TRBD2,CASSLVSGGLFTDTQYF,TGTGCCAGCAGCTTAGTTTCGGGAGGACTTTTCACAGATACGCAGTATTTT
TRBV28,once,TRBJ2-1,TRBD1,CASSLADRSYNEQFF,TGTGCCAGCAGTTTAGCGGACAGGTCCTACAATGAGCAGTTCTTC
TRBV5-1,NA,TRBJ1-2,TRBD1,CASSLEGQGTGYTF,TGCGCCAGCAGCTTGGAGGGACAGGGTACGGGCTACACCTTC
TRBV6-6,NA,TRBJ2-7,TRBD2,CASKGRLAPFYEQYF,TGTGCCAGCAAGGGGAGACTAGCCCCCTTTTACGAGCAGTACTTC
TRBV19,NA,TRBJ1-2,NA,CASSNRVQGYTF,TGTGCCAGTTCTAACAGGGTCCAAGGCTACACCTTC
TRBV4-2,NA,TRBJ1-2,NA,CASSHTTGTPNLNYGYTF,TGTGCCAGCAGCCATACGACCGGGACTCCTAACCTTAACTATGGCTACACCTTC
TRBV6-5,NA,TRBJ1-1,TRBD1,CASSPGQGADTEAFF,TGTGCCAGCAGTCCGGGACAGGGGGCAGACACTGAAGCTTTCTTT
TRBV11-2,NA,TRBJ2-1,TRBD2,CASSLGLAGEFEQFF,TGTGCCAGCAGCTTAGGGCTAGCGGGAGAATTTGAGCAGTTCTTC
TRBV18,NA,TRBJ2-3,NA,CASSQRRGTDTQYF,TGTGCCAGCTCACAGAGGCGGGGCACAGATACGCAGTATTTT
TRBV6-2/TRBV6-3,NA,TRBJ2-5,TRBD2,CASSWTSGEETQYF,TGTGCCAGCAGTTGGACTAGCGGCGAAGAGACCCAGTACTTC
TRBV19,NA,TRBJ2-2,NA,CASSISSGSNTGELFF,TGTGCCAGTAGTATCAGTTCAGGCTCGAACACCGGGGAGCTGTTTTTT
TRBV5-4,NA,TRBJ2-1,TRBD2,CASSPGLAGGYNEQFF,TGTGCCAGCAGCCCTGGACTAGCGGGAGGGTACAATGAGCAGTTCTTC
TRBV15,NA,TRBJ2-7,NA,CATSRVEIPYEQYF,TGTGCCACCAGCAGAGTGGAGATTCCCTACGAGCAGTACTTC
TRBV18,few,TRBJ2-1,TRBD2,CASSPPAGDNEQFF,TGTGCCAGCTCACCGCCAGCGGGGGACAATGAGCAGTTCTTC
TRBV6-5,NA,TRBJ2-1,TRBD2,CASSSASGSITEQFF,TGTGCCAGCAGTTCGGCTAGCGGGAGTATAACTGAGCAGTTCTTC
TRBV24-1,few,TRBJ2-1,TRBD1,CATSDPGQDNYNEQFF,TGTGCCACCAGTGACCCGGGACAGGATAACTACAATGAGCAGTTCTTC
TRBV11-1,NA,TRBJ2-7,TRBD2,CASSQTLAGAYEQYF,TGTGCCAGCAGCCAAACTCTAGCGGGCGCGTACGAGCAGTACTTC
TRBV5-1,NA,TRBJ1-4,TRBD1,CASSLAPGQGNEKLFF,TGCGCCAGCAGCTTGGCCCCGGGACAGGGGAATGAAAAACTGTTTTTT